This entry lists 19 T cell receptor beta chains sequenced from one sample in a study of beta chain features in type 1 diabetes. Study findings and constraints: Among patients with Type 1 diabetes, TCRB CDR3s were moderately but significantly shorter in every one of the four CD4+ subsets.

The antigens for these receptors are not known. Expressed TCRB transcripts were sequenced because the isolated RNA had all been reverse transcribed beforehand. Assay: immunoSEQ multiplex PCR; the TCRdb copy retains only in-frame clones and omits some. The sample comprises about 400,000 clones, 10% to 15% of which are singletons, and around 0.0099% rests with the top ten. The sample taken for sequencing was naive CD4+ T cells from blood. These receptors all come from a woman younger than 35 with type 1 diabetes.

This clone was counted only a few times. The chain links TRBV13 to TRBJ1-1; a weak D match, TRBD1 (5 bases). This CDR3 has 14 amino acids. Trimming removed 5 bases from V and 1 base from J, with 11 bases in between. The germline CDR1 and CDR2 sequences are PRHDT and FYEKMQ (reference sequence). The CDR3 spells CASSPTRANTEAFF. In nucleotides, the CDR3 is TGTGCCAGCAGCCCGACCAGGGCGAACACTGAAGCTTTCTTT.

CDR3 amino acids: CASSPAAKGETQYF. CDR3 DNA sequence: TGTGCCAGCAGCCCGGCGGCTAAGGGGGAGACCCAGTACTTC. The genes are TRBV5-4 and TRBJ2-5, with TRBD1 as a possible D gene (5 bases). From germline, CDR1 is SGHNT and CDR2 YYREEE (reference sequence). V dropped 4 bases and J dropped 5 bases, with 15 bases sitting between them. The CDR3 is 14 amino acids. The full variable domain, in which reference TRBV5-4 and TRBJ2-5 provide the parts outside the CDR3, is ETGVTQSPTHLIKTRGQQVTLRCSSQSGHNTVSWYQQALGQGPQFIFQYYREEENGRGNFPPRFSGLQFPNYSSELNVNALELDDSALYLCASSPAAKGETQYFGPGTRLLVL.

This chain joins TRBV25-1 and TRBJ2-5, with no clear D. This CDR3 is built from 13 residues. Germline CDR1 and CDR2: MGHDK and SYGVNS. The V and J ends lost 5 bases and 0 bases respectively, with 7 bases between them. The CDR3 spells CASSPRDQETQYF. The CDR3 DNA sequence: TGTGCCAGCAGTCCTCGGGACCAAGAGACCCAGTACTTC.

This clone was found a few times. The chain couples TRBV25-1 to TRBJ2-5, with D tentatively TRBD1 (6 bases). Germline lookup yields CDR1 MGHDK and CDR2 SYGVNS. CDR3 length: 14 amino acids. Trimming cost V 2 bases and J 5 bases, with 12 bases left between them. CDR3 sequence (DNA): TGTGCCAGCAGTGAACCAGGGGCTCGGGAGACCCAGTACTTC. Translated, it gives CASSEPGARETQYF.

This clone was observed a few times. This sequence joins TRBV9 and TRBJ2-6; the D gene is possibly TRBD2 (6 bases). This CDR3 has 15 amino acids. Trimming cost V 4 bases and J 0 bases, with 8 bases left between them. The germline V gene encodes CDR1 SGDLS and CDR2 YYNGEE. The CDR3 sequence: CASSHGSSGANVLTF. The CDR3 DNA sequence: TGTGCCAGCAGCCACGGGAGCTCTGGGGCCAACGTCCTGACTTTC.

This clone turned up a few times. The rearrangement uses TRBV29-1 and TRBJ2-5, with D unresolved. This CDR3 is 14 amino acids long. Germline loops: CDR1 SQVTM, CDR2 ANQGSEA. The V gene lost 1 base and the J gene lost 0 bases, with 9 bases spanning the gap. CDR3 region: CSVEARGHQETQYF. The CDR3 DNA follows: TGCAGCGTTGAAGCGAGAGGCCACCAAGAGACCCAGTACTTC.

The V and J genes are TRBV18 and TRBJ2-7, with 8 bases identical to TRBD1. Unmatched junction bases numbered 6, after V lost 3 bases and J lost 5 bases. Per the germline V gene, CDR1 is KGHSH and CDR2 is LQKENI. This CDR3 spans 14 amino acids. The DNA for the CDR3 is TGTGCCAGCTCACCCGGGACAGGTTACGACGAGCAGTACTTC. This translates into CASSPGTGYDEQYF. Combining the CDR3 with reference TRBV18 and TRBJ2-7 gives the whole variable domain NAGVMQNPRHLVRRRGQEARLRCSPMKGHSHVYWYRQLPEEGLKFMVYLQKENIIDESGMPKERFSAEFPKEGPSILRIQQVVRGDSAAYFCASSPGTGYDEQYFGPGTRLTVT.

V and J are TRBV18 and TRBJ1-1, with TRBD1 matching over 9 bases. Germline CDR1 is KGHSH and CDR2 is LQKENI. J gave up 1 base and V 2 bases, and 2 bases lay outside the gene matches. CDR3 length equals 15 residues. The CDR3 here is CASSPTGQGNTEAFF. The CDR3 coding sequence is TGTGCCAGCTCACCAACGGGACAGGGGAACACTGAAGCTTTCTTT.

The rearrangement joins TRBV11-2 to TRBJ1-2; D gene ambiguous. Germline values: CDR1 SGHAT, CDR2 FQNNGV. The ends were cut back, 8 bases at V and 8 bases at J, with 12 bases in the middle. This CDR3 comprises 11 residues. The CDR3 DNA sequence: TGTGCCAGCTCCCTAGGTTTGGGCTACACCTTC. Protein: CASSLGLGYTF.

The chain employs TRBV12-5 and TRBJ2-7; possibly TRBD1 for D (5 bases). The CDR3 covers 13 residues. V lost 7 bases to trimming and J lost 4 bases, with 14 bases between them. The germline gives CDR1 LGHNT, CDR2 FRNRAP. The CDR3 protein is CASALGLIYEQYF. CDR3 DNA sequence: TGTGCTAGTGCCTTGGGGCTGATTTACGAGCAGTACTTC.

This clone was seen a handful of times. V gene TRBV30 combines with J gene TRBJ2-6; TRBD1 is a possible D gene (5 bases). Trimming removed 7 bases from V and 0 bases from J, with 19 bases in between. The CDR3 has 17 amino acids. Germline V lookup: CDR1 GTSNPN, CDR2 SVGIG (reference sequence). The CDR3 protein is CASDPKGSDSGANVLTF. The CDR3 bases are TGTGCCTCTGACCCGAAGGGGTCGGACTCTGGGGCCAACGTCCTGACTTTC. Full variable domain (missing parts from reference TRBV30 and TRBJ2-6): SQTIHQWPATLVQPVGSPLSLECTVEGTSNPNLYWYRQAAGRGLQLLFYSVGIGQISSEVPQNLSASRPQDRQFILSSKKLLLSDSGFYLCASDPKGSDSGANVLTFGAGSRLTVL.

The CDR3 here is CSVKYAGAPDTQYF. The DNA of the CDR3 is TGCAGCGTCAAATATGCGGGAGCACCAGATACGCAGTATTTT. The chain uses TRBV29-1 and TRBJ2-3; 7 nucleotides align to TRBD2. CDR1 SQVTM and CDR2 ANQGSEA come from the germline V gene. CDR3 size: 14 residues. The V gene end was trimmed by 6 bases and the J gene end by 4 bases; junction bases not matched to a gene: 10.

This clone was detected only once. The CDR3 bases are TGTGCCTGGAGTGGTGGAGGGAAAGCCTACGAGCAGTACTTC. Its protein product is CAWSGGGKAYEQYF. The chain has TRBV30 and TRBJ2-7; TRBD2 is a possible D gene (6 bases). The CDR3 length is 14 residues. Germline V lookup: CDR1 GTSNPN, CDR2 SVGIG (reference sequence). The germline V and J ends were trimmed by 1 base and 2 bases, with 12 bases remaining between them.

This clone has just a few counts. V gene TRBV19 combines with J gene TRBJ1-5, with TRBD1 matching over 9 bases. V was pared by 7 bases and J by 9 bases, with 10 bases of the junction left unmatched. The CDR3 spans 14 residues. Germline-derived CDR1 and CDR2 are LNHDA and SQIVND (reference sequence). This CDR3 is CASIDGQGFPPQHF. The CDR3 region has the DNA TGTGCCAGTATCGATGGACAGGGGTTTCCGCCCCAGCATTTT.

The gene calls are TRBV28 and TRBJ2-7, with TRBD2 identical over 7 bases. This CDR3 has 15 amino acids. In germline, CDR1 is MDHEN, CDR2 SYDVKM. The V segment lost 6 bases and the J segment 3 bases; nucleotides outside the gene matches: 11. The CDR3 here is CASRNAASGDYEQYF. In nucleotides, the CDR3 is TGTGCCAGCAGGAATGCGGCTAGCGGAGACTACGAGCAGTACTTC.

This clone was picked up a small number of times. The chain is built from TRBV28 and TRBJ2-7; TRBD1 is a possible D gene (6 bases). V gave up 7 bases and J gave up 5 bases, with 9 bases separating them. The germline V gene encodes CDR1 MDHEN and CDR2 SYDVKM. The CDR3 consists of 11 residues. In DNA, the CDR3 is TGTGCCAGCAAAGGGGGTAACGAGCAGTACTTC. Its protein is CASKGGNEQYF.

CDR3 protein: CASRQGVIYEQYF. CDR3 nucleotides: TGTGCCAGCAGACAGGGGGTCATATACGAGCAGTACTTC. The rearrangement uses TRBV27 and TRBJ2-7, with 8 bases that match TRBD1. The CDR3 runs 13 residues. The junction had 5 bases not matched to a gene; V was cut back by 6 bases and J by 4 bases. Germline lookup yields CDR1 MNHEY and CDR2 SMNVEV (reference sequence).

This clone was observed a few times. The chain is built from TRBV19 and TRBJ1-5; D unclear. CDR1 and CDR2 from the germline V gene are LNHDA and SQIVND (reference sequence). This CDR3 region has 14 residues. V was cut by 5 bases and J by 7 bases, with 15 bases left in between. The CDR3 DNA is TGTGCCAGTAGTGGGCAGGTCGGTCTACAGCCCCAGCATTTT. It encodes CASSGQVGLQPQHF.

This clone was observed a handful of times. This rearrangement joins TRBV6-5 to TRBJ1-1; the D is unclear. Trimming cost V 1 base and J 4 bases, with 13 bases left between them. This CDR3 is 15 amino acids long. Germline V gene data show CDR1 as MNHEY and CDR2 as SVGAGI. The CDR3 region is CASSYWYQVPTEAFF. The CDR3 DNA reads TGTGCCAGCAGTTACTGGTACCAGGTCCCCACTGAAGCTTTCTTT.